This is a list of T cell receptor beta chains from one sample in a study of blood T cells in healthy people across ages. Via MiXCR, TCRdb re-called the 5' RACE reads, giving one row per CDR3 protein. The sample records 790,000 or so distinct CDR3 sequences, about half being singletons. Source material: blood. These receptors came from a man aged 80 or over in good health. Each CDR3 is given with its conserved first and last residue. The D gene is left open where the match is weak. Where a row states a size, it is once, few, many or the class of an expanded clone; other rows omit it.

size: -
length: 16
D: -
V: TRBV2
J: TRBJ1-2
DNA: TGTGCCAGCAGTATGTCCCGGGACTCAGGAGACTATGGCTACACCTTC
CDR3: CASSMSRDSGDYGYTF

size: few
length: 18
D: TRBD2
V: TRBV9
J: TRBJ2-5
DNA: TGTGCCAGCAGCGCTCGGGGGAGCGGGAGGGCCGACCAAGAGACCCAGTACTTC
CDR3: CASSARGSGRADQETQYF

size: few
length: 13
D: -
V: TRBV20-1
J: TRBJ1-2
DNA: TGCAGTGCTAGTTCATTTACCCAGGAGGGCTACACCTTC
CDR3: CSASSFTQEGYTF

size: -
length: 14
D: -
V: TRBV5-8
J: TRBJ1-1
DNA: TGTGCCAGCAGCTTGGAGGTGGTTCAAACTGAAGCTTTCTTT
CDR3: CASSLEVVQTEAFF

size: -
length: 15
D: -
V: TRBV5-1
J: TRBJ1-6
DNA: TGCGCCAGCAGCTTAGGAGGGACTGACAATTCACCCCTCCACTTT
CDR3: CASSLGGTDNSPLHF

size: -
length: 15
D: -
V: TRBV12-3/TRBV12-4
J: TRBJ2-7
DNA: TGTGCCAGCAGTTTGGCCGGGACTTTCGACTACGAGCAGTACTTC
CDR3: CASSLAGTFDYEQYF

size: -
length: 15
D: -
V: TRBV7-2
J: TRBJ2-4
DNA: TGTGCCAGCAGCTTAAATGGGGGGTCCGCCAATGAGCAGTACTTC
CDR3: CASSLNGGSANEQYF

size: -
length: 14
D: -
V: TRBV12-3/TRBV12-4
J: TRBJ2-7
DNA: TGTGCCAGCAGTTTCAGTCGAGCCCAAGACCTTCAGTACTTC
CDR3: CASSFSRAQDLQYF

size: -
length: 17
D: TRBD2
V: TRBV14
J: TRBJ2-1
DNA: TGTGCCAGCAGCCCTTGGGGACTAGTGGGTATCTACAATGAGCAGTTCTTC
CDR3: CASSPWGLVGIYNEQFF

size: -
length: 14
D: -
V: TRBV7-6
J: TRBJ2-1
DNA: TGTGCCAGCAGCTTACTAACGTATACGAATGAGCAGTTCTTC
CDR3: CASSLLTYTNEQFF

size: few
length: 15
D: TRBD2
V: TRBV7-2
J: TRBJ2-1
DNA: TGTGCCAGCAGCTTACTGACTAGCGGGAGCAATGAGCAGTTCTTC
CDR3: CASSLLTSGSNEQFF

size: -
length: 16
D: TRBD2
V: TRBV27
J: TRBJ2-5
DNA: TGTGCCAGCAGTCCCTATCGGGGGGAAAGTGGAGAGACCCAGTACTTC
CDR3: CASSPYRGESGETQYF

size: -
length: 12
D: -
V: TRBV7-9
J: TRBJ1-4
DNA: TGTGCCAGCAGCTTCGTGGGCGAAAAACTGTTTTTT
CDR3: CASSFVGEKLFF

size: many
length: 15
D: -
V: TRBV7-2
J: TRBJ2-7
DNA: TGTGCCAGCAGCTTAGGGGGCGTACCCACCTACGAGCAGTACTTC
CDR3: CASSLGGVPTYEQYF

size: -
length: 14
D: TRBD2
V: TRBV30
J: TRBJ2-1
DNA: TGTGCACCTTCTACCGAGCGGGAGGGGCCTGAGCAGTTCTTC
CDR3: CAPSTEREGPEQFF

size: few
length: 16
D: TRBD1
V: TRBV5-6
J: TRBJ1-2
DNA: TGTGCCAGCAGCTACGTTAACAGGGGGCGGACCTATGGCTACACCTTC
CDR3: CASSYVNRGRTYGYTF

size: once
length: 13
D: -
V: TRBV19
J: TRBJ1-1
DNA: TGTGCCACCGTCGGGCGTCCAAACACTGAAGCTTTCTTT
CDR3: CATVGRPNTEAFF

size: few
length: 13
D: -
V: TRBV14
J: TRBJ2-7
DNA: TGTGCCAGCAGCCGAGTAAGCGGACCAGGGCAGTACTTC
CDR3: CASSRVSGPGQYF

size: few
length: 12
D: -
V: TRBV6-6
J: TRBJ1-2
DNA: TGTGCCAGCAGTTATTCCGGGGGTGGCTACACCTTC
CDR3: CASSYSGGGYTF

size: few
length: 13
D: -
V: TRBV20-1
J: TRBJ2-3
DNA: TGCAGTGCTAAGGGTCATGGGGAGGATACGCAGTATTTT
CDR3: CSAKGHGEDTQYF

size: many
length: 13
D: -
V: TRBV5-1
J: TRBJ1-1
DNA: TGCGCCAGCAGCTCCCGGGAGAACACTGAAGCTTTCTTT
CDR3: CASSSRENTEAFF

size: -
length: 11
D: -
V: TRBV5-1
J: TRBJ2-5
DNA: TGCGCCAGCAGCTTAACGGGAGAGGTGTACTTC
CDR3: CASSLTGEVYF

size: -
length: 18
D: TRBD1
V: TRBV27
J: TRBJ2-1
DNA: TGTGCCAGCACTCTTCTCGGAATTCGACAGGGGGTAAGGAATGAGCAGTTCTTC
CDR3: CASTLLGIRQGVRNEQFF

size: -
length: 17
D: TRBD2
V: TRBV7-3
J: TRBJ2-5
DNA: TGTGCCAGCAGCTTAAGGAAGCTAGCGGGAGGGAAAGAGACCCAGTACTTC
CDR3: CASSLRKLAGGKETQYF

size: few
length: 16
D: TRBD1
V: TRBV5-1
J: TRBJ2-7
DNA: TGCGCCAGCAGCTCAACCGGTGGGACAGGGGGAACCGAGCAGTACTTC
CDR3: CASSSTGGTGGTEQYF

size: -
length: 15
D: -
V: TRBV7-2
J: TRBJ2-1
DNA: TGTGCCAGCAGCTTAGCGGTTTCGGGATCCAATGAGCAGTCCTTC
CDR3: CASSLAVSGSNEQSF

size: -
length: 13
D: -
V: TRBV28
J: TRBJ2-5
DNA: TGTGCCAGCAGTGGGGCGGCGGAAGAGACCCAGTACTTC
CDR3: CASSGAAEETQYF

size: -
length: 14
D: -
V: TRBV6-6
J: TRBJ2-1
DNA: TGTGCCAGCAGTTACTCGCAGGGTTACAATGAGCAGTTCTTC
CDR3: CASSYSQGYNEQFF

size: -
length: 17
D: TRBD2
V: TRBV2
J: TRBJ2-1
DNA: TGTGCCAGCTTCGGACTAGCGGGAGGGGTTTCCTACAATGAGCAGTTCTTC
CDR3: CASFGLAGGVSYNEQFF

size: few
length: 15
D: TRBD1
V: TRBV24-1
J: TRBJ2-5
DNA: TGTGCCACCAGTGATCGGACAGGGGGCGTGGAGACCCAGTACTTC
CDR3: CATSDRTGGVETQYF

size: once
length: 16
D: -
V: TRBV2
J: TRBJ1-2
DNA: TGTGCCAGCAGAACCGGGGAGCGAAACGATTACAATGGCTACACCTTC
CDR3: CASRTGERNDYNGYTF

size: -
length: 15
D: -
V: TRBV3-1
J: TRBJ2-1
DNA: TGTGCCAGCAGCCAGGGACACCGCTCCTACAATGAGCAGTTCTTC
CDR3: CASSQGHRSYNEQFF

size: -
length: 17
D: TRBD2
V: TRBV5-1
J: TRBJ2-6
DNA: TGCGCCAGCAGCTTGGAGGGGAGGGGTCGAGGGGCCAACGTCCTGACTTTC
CDR3: CASSLEGRGRGANVLTF

size: -
length: 15
D: -
V: TRBV12-3/TRBV12-4
J: TRBJ2-3
DNA: TGTGCCAGCAATTCGCAGTTTCTCTACACAGATACGCAGTATTTT
CDR3: CASNSQFLYTDTQYF

size: -
length: 17
D: TRBD1
V: TRBV29-1
J: TRBJ2-3
DNA: TGCAGCGTTGATAGAATAATGGGGACAGGGGTTGGAGATACGCAGTATTTT
CDR3: CSVDRIMGTGVGDTQYF

size: -
length: 17
D: TRBD2
V: TRBV14
J: TRBJ2-3
DNA: TGTGCCAGCAGCCAAGATCTTAGCGGGGCCGGCGCAGATACGCAGTATTTT
CDR3: CASSQDLSGAGADTQYF

size: -
length: 14
D: TRBD1
V: TRBV20-1
J: TRBJ2-5
DNA: TGCAGTGCTAGTTACGGGACAGGGTACGAGACCCAGTACTTC
CDR3: CSASYGTGYETQYF

size: few
length: 13
D: -
V: TRBV27
J: TRBJ2-4
DNA: TGTGCCAGCAGTGTATCCCTGGAAAACATTCAGTACTTC
CDR3: CASSVSLENIQYF

size: -
length: 15
D: -
V: TRBV7-2
J: TRBJ2-3
DNA: TGTGCCAGCAGCTTTCGGTCCGGGCCCGAAAATACGCAGTATTTT
CDR3: CASSFRSGPENTQYF

size: -
length: 14
D: -
V: TRBV7-3
J: TRBJ2-7
DNA: TGTGCCAGCAGCTTCCACGGGAGCTCCTACGAGCAGTACTTC
CDR3: CASSFHGSSYEQYF